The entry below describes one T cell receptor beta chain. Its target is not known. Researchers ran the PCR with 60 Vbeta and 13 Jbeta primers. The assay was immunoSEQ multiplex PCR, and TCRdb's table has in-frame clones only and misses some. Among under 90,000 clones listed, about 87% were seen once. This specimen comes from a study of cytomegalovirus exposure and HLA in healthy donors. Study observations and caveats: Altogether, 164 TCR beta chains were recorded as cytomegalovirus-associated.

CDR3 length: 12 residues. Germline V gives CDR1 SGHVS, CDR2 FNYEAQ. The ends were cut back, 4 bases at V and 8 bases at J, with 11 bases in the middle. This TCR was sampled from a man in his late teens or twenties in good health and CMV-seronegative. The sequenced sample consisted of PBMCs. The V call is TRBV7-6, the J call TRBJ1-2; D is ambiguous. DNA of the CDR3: TGTGCCAGCAGCTCCTCCGCCGGGGGCTACACCTTC. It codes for CASSSSAGGYTF.